This entry lists 28 T cell receptor beta chains sequenced from one sample in a study of blood T cells in healthy people across ages. Together with a sample-barcoded 5' primer, a J-beta primer mix was included in a second PCR lasting about 7 to 12 cycles. MiXCR, applied by TCRdb to the 5' RACE reads, yields one record per CDR3 protein. The sample holds about 1,500,000 distinct CDR3 sequences, roughly 30% seen once. Source material: blood. The source of these receptors is a woman aged 30 to 39 in good health.

A note on this clonotype: One end of the junction does not line up with germline, which may come from a read error. V gene TRBV6-1 combines with J gene TRBJ2-2, with D maybe TRBD1 (6 bases). There are 17 residues in the CDR3. Looked up from germline, CDR1 is MNHNS and CDR2 is SASEGT. The CDR3 region is CASSRTRDTSNTGELFF. CDR3 in DNA: TGTGCCAGCAGTAGAACCCGGGACACGTCGAACACCGGGGAGTTGTTTTTT.

This clonotype turned up a few times. The chain carries TRBV6-6 and TRBJ1-2, with D possibly TRBD1 on 5 matching bases. Germline values: CDR1 MNHNY, CDR2 SVGAGI (reference sequence). This CDR3 comprises 15 residues. The ends were cut back, 2 bases at V and 3 bases at J, with 13 bases in the middle. DNA of the CDR3: TGTGCCAGCAGTTACGGAGGACAATTAGACTATGGCTACACCTTC. This codes for CASSYGGQLDYGYTF.

CDR3 protein: CASSLGESNSPLHF. CDR3 sequence (DNA): TGCGCCAGCAGCTTGGGGGAGAGTAATTCACCCCTCCACTTT. The J gene is TRBJ1-6, the V gene TRBV5-1; D gene unclear. The CDR3 runs 14 residues. Trimming left V 0 bases short and J 6 bases short, with 7 bases between. Per the germline V gene, CDR1 is SGHRS and CDR2 is YFSETQ.

The rearrangement uses TRBV6-2 or TRBV6-3 and TRBJ1-4; D remains ambiguous. The germline V gene has CDR1 MNHEY and CDR2 SVGEGT. The CDR3 runs to 14 residues. Trimming removed 5 bases from V and 8 bases from J, with 15 bases in between. CDR3 sequence reads: CASSPRAEGEKLFF. CDR3 nucleotides: TGTGCCAGCAGTCCCCGGGCCGAGGGAGAAAAACTGTTTTTT.

This clonotype was picked up a small number of times. This chain joins TRBV28 and TRBJ2-7; D unresolved. Per germline, CDR1 MDHEN and CDR2 SYDVKM. Trimming removed 7 bases at V and 1 base at J, with 20 bases between. This CDR3 has 16 amino acids. CDR3 residues: CASNPFGPPESYEQYF. CDR3 coding DNA: TGTGCCAGCAACCCATTCGGTCCCCCCGAATCCTACGAGCAGTACTTC.

Concerning this clonotype: A much larger clone differs from this one at a single base, so this may be a read error. The chain couples TRBV29-1 to TRBJ2-1, with no clear D. Germline CDR1 reads SQVTM; CDR2 reads ANQGSEA. This CDR3 contains 14 residues. The V end was cut by 2 bases, the J end by 0 bases, with 8 bases between. CDR3 loop: CSVENWTSYNEQFF. CDR3 sequence (DNA): TGCAGCGTTGAAAACTGGACCTCCTACAATGAGCAGTTCTTC.

This chain links TRBV2 with TRBJ1-5, with D hard to call. This CDR3 contains 15 residues. Germline V gives CDR1 SNHLY, CDR2 FYNNEI. V dropped 5 bases and J dropped 7 bases, with 18 bases sitting between them. The CDR3 sequence: CASSNRPGGGQPQHF. The CDR3 DNA sequence: TGTGCCAGCAGTAACCGCCCGGGAGGAGGCCAGCCCCAGCATTTT.

In this sample, this clonotype turned up many times. This chain joins TRBV27 and TRBJ2-7; D gene ambiguous. The CDR3 has 13 residues. V lost 3 bases and J 4 bases, leaving 10 bases between the germline ends. Germline V gene sequence: CDR1 MNHEY, CDR2 SMNVEV (reference sequence). CDR3 in DNA: TGTGCCAGCAGTTTGGGAAGCCATTACGAGCAGTACTTC. Encoded protein: CASSLGSHYEQYF.

This clonotype has at least ten counts. The chain carries TRBV6-2 or TRBV6-3 and TRBJ2-1, with 7 bases identical to TRBD1. This CDR3 spans 13 amino acids. J was trimmed by 3 bases and V by 7 bases; bases with no gene match: 3. CDR1 is MNHEY, CDR2 SVGEGT, per germline. The CDR3 sequence is CASMDRSYNEQFF. CDR3 nucleotide sequence: TGTGCCAGCATGGACAGGAGCTACAATGAGCAGTTCTTC.

This chain uses TRBV7-2 with TRBJ2-7; TRBD1 matches at 8 bases. Germline values: CDR1 SGHTA, CDR2 FQGNSA. Trimming took 5 bases from V and 3 from J; bases not matched to a gene: 18. The CDR3 is made up of 18 amino acids. The CDR3 nucleotides read TGTGCCAGCAGCCCTGGCATATCAGGGGGCACCTCCTTCTACGAGCAGTACTTC. Amino acid sequence: CASSPGISGGTSFYEQYF.

The rearrangement joins TRBV7-7 to TRBJ2-2, with D possibly TRBD1 on 6 matching bases. Germline V gene lookup returns CDR1 SSHAT and CDR2 FNYEAQ (reference sequence). V lost 0 bases, J lost 4 bases, and 12 bases lay in between. This CDR3 comprises 16 residues. The CDR3, as DNA: TGTGCCAGCAGCTTAGCTGGGGGCCTCAGCACCGGGGAGCTGTTTTTT. Its translation is CASSLAGGLSTGELFF.

V and J are TRBV2 and TRBJ2-3; D remains unclear. This CDR3 contains 14 residues. V dropped 8 bases and J dropped 2 bases, with 14 bases sitting between them. The V gene's germline CDR1 is SNHLY and CDR2 FYNNEI. CDR3 bases: TGTGCCAGCCCCCCCCCAGCGATCACAGATACGCAGTATTTT. Translated: CASPPPAITDTQYF.

This chain joins TRBV7-2 and TRBJ2-5; 9 bases map to TRBD2. Trimming took 5 bases from V and 6 from J; bases not matched to a gene: 7. This CDR3 has 14 amino acids. From germline, CDR1 is SGHTA and CDR2 FQGNSA. CDR3 residues: CASSSSGGRKTQYF. CDR3 in DNA: TGTGCCAGCAGCAGTAGCGGGGGTCGGAAGACCCAGTACTTC.

The chain uses TRBV5-1 and TRBJ2-7; D may be TRBD1 or TRBD2 (5 bases each). V lost 1 base to trimming and J lost 5 bases, with 13 bases between them. The CDR3 has 14 amino acids. The germline V gene encodes CDR1 SGHRS and CDR2 YFSETQ. The CDR3 nucleotides are TGCGCCAGCAGCTTGAACTTGGGGGTAAACGAGCAGTACTTC. This sequence encodes CASSLNLGVNEQYF. The full variable domain, its missing parts supplied by reference TRBV5-1 and TRBJ2-7, is KAGVTQTPRYLIKTRGQQVTLSCSPISGHRSVSWYQQTPGQGLQFLFEYFSETQRNKGNFPGRFSGRQFSNSRSEMNVSTLELGDSALYLCASSLNLGVNEQYFGPGTRLTVT.

This clonotype turned up a few times. This chain joins TRBV10-3 and TRBJ2-1; D perhaps matches TRBD1 (6 bases). V was pared by 4 bases and J by 5 bases, with 15 bases between. Germline V lookup: CDR1 ENHRY, CDR2 SYGVKD. The CDR3 loop spans 15 amino acids. CDR3 sequence reads: CAISARGEVDNEQFF. In nucleotides, the CDR3 is TGTGCCATCAGTGCCAGGGGAGAAGTTGACAATGAGCAGTTCTTC.

The rearrangement joins TRBV28 to TRBJ1-2, with D possibly being TRBD1 (5 bases). The V gene's germline CDR1 is MDHEN and CDR2 SYDVKM. V was cut by 8 bases and J by 2 bases, with 15 bases left in between. The CDR3 extends over 14 amino acids. This CDR3 is CASAYRDLNYGYTF. The CDR3 DNA reads TGTGCCAGCGCGTACCGGGACTTAAACTATGGCTACACCTTC.

This clonotype was detected ten times or more. The chain is built from TRBV11-2 and TRBJ2-7, with D unclear. Germline loops: CDR1 SGHAT, CDR2 FQNNGV. The CDR3 is made up of 12 amino acids. The germline V and J ends were trimmed by 3 bases and 5 bases, with 8 bases remaining between them. The CDR3, as DNA: TGTGCCAGCAGCTTCCATACCCACGAGCAGTACTTC. Its protein product is CASSFHTHEQYF.

Remarks on this clonotype: This may be a read error: a much more frequent sequence differs by one nucleotide. The chain carries TRBV4-3 and TRBJ2-5, with D maybe TRBD1 (6 bases). The V gene lost 0 bases and the J gene lost 11 bases, with 19 bases spanning the gap. This CDR3 has 15 amino acids. The germline V gene has CDR1 LGHNA and CDR2 YSLEER. The CDR3 nucleotides are TGCGCCAGCAGCCAAGAACGGGAAGGGGACAATGAGCAGTACTTC. Amino acid sequence: CASSQEREGDNEQYF.

This clonotype has at least ten counts. The V and J genes are TRBV4-3 and TRBJ2-1; D possibly uses TRBD1 or TRBD2 (5 bases each). The CDR3 contains 15 residues. Germline V gene sequence: CDR1 LGHNA, CDR2 YSLEER. V lost 5 bases, J lost 8 bases, and 19 bases lay in between. CDR3 loop: CASSKYGASGDEQFF. The DNA for the CDR3 is TGCGCCAGCAGCAAGTACGGGGCAAGTGGCGATGAGCAGTTCTTC.

This clonotype turned up a few times. The CDR3 sequence: CASSYAGSSYEQYF. CDR3 nucleotide sequence: TGTGCCAGCAGCTACGCAGGGAGCTCCTACGAGCAGTACTTC. The V call is TRBV7-8, the J call TRBJ2-7; either TRBD1 or TRBD2 may fit D (5 bases each). From germline, CDR1 is SGHVS and CDR2 FQNEAQ. This CDR3 comprises 14 residues. V lost 4 bases and J lost 0, with 10 bases in between.

The rearrangement uses TRBV2 and TRBJ2-5; maybe TRBD2 (5 bases). Germline assignment: CDR1 SNHLY and CDR2 FYNNEI. CDR3 length: 13 amino acids. The ends were cut back, 8 bases at V and 1 base at J, with 11 bases in the middle. The CDR3 here is CASVSGLQETQYF. As DNA, the CDR3 is TGTGCCAGCGTGAGCGGCCTCCAAGAGACCCAGTACTTC.

The J gene is TRBJ2-1, the V gene TRBV30, with 10 positions matching TRBD2. CDR3 length: 17 residues. Germline CDR1 GTSNPN, CDR2 SVGIG (reference sequence). J lost 4 bases, V lost 1 base, and 10 bases had no gene match. The DNA of the CDR3 is TGTGCCTGGAGTGACCTAGCGGGAGCGGGAGGATACAATGAGCAGTTCTTC. Translating it yields CAWSDLAGAGGYNEQFF.

On this clonotype: This may arise from a read error, as a much more abundant clone is one base away. V and J are TRBV12-3 or TRBV12-4 and TRBJ2-6, with D possibly being TRBD1 (5 bases). This CDR3 has 14 amino acids. CDR3 nucleotides: TGTGCCAGCAGTTTCCATGGTGGGGCCAACGTCCCGACTTTC. Amino acid sequence: CASSFHGGANVPTF.

Comment on this clonotype: Since a much larger clone is just one base distant, this may be a read error. The chain combines TRBV10-3 with TRBJ2-7; TRBD1 is a possible D gene (5 bases). Looked up from germline, CDR1 is ENHRY and CDR2 is SYGVKD. The V end was cut by 4 bases, the J end by 6 bases, with 13 bases between. This CDR3 is 13 amino acids long. Here the CDR3 DNA reads TGTGCCATCAGTGGGTCGGCAGGGCGCGAGCAGTACTTC. Protein sequence: CAISGSAGREQYF.

The genes are TRBV18 and TRBJ1-4; weak D call: TRBD1 (5 bases). Germline V gene lookup returns CDR1 KGHSH and CDR2 LQKENI. The CDR3 is 12 residues long. Trimming took off 10 bases at V and 6 bases at J, with 12 bases between the two ends. The CDR3 nucleotides read TGTGCCATCTTAGAAGGGGATGAAAAACTGTTTTTT. Protein sequence: CAILEGDEKLFF.

This clonotype was seen a handful of times. This rearrangement joins TRBV7-8 to TRBJ1-2, with TRBD1 matching 7 bases. V lost 6 bases, J lost 7 bases, and 11 bases stayed unmatched. This CDR3 has 14 amino acids. CDR1 is SGHVS and CDR2 is FQNEAQ in the germline V gene. DNA for the CDR3: TGTGCCAGCAGTCCCGGGACAGCTCCCGGTGGCTACACCTTC. This gives the protein CASSPGTAPGGYTF. The whole variable domain, remainder taken from reference TRBV7-8 and TRBJ1-2, is GAGVSQSPRYKVAKRGQDVALRCDPISGHVSLFWYQQALGQGPEFLTYFQNEAQLDKSGLPSDRFFAERPEGSVSTLKIQRTQQEDSAVYLCASSPGTAPGGYTFGSGTRLTVV.

The J gene is TRBJ2-6, the V gene TRBV7-9; D is possibly TRBD2 (5 bases). The CDR3 is 16 residues long. V was cut by 3 bases and J by 0 bases, with 9 bases left in between. Germline assignment: CDR1 SEHNR and CDR2 FQNEAQ (reference sequence). Here the CDR3 reads CASSLDWSSGANVLTF. The DNA of the CDR3 is TGTGCCAGCAGCTTGGACTGGAGCTCTGGGGCCAACGTCCTGACTTTC.

The genes are TRBV12-3 or TRBV12-4 and TRBJ2-6, with a possible D match to TRBD1 (5 bases). The CDR3 is 17 amino acids. The germline V and J ends were trimmed by 3 bases and 2 bases, with 14 bases remaining between them. The DNA for the CDR3 is TGTGCCAGCAGTTTTCAGCAGGGCCTCACTGGGGCCAACGTCCTGACTTTC. Translation gives CASSFQQGLTGANVLTF.